The 12 T cell receptor beta chains below all came from one sample that was sequenced in a study of beta chain features in type 1 diabetes. Study-wide results and caveats: Among all four CD4+ subsets, Type 1 diabetes patients had TCRB CDR3s that were moderately but significantly shorter.

For these TCRs, the target antigens are not known. The authors reverse transcribed all of the isolated RNA, so sequencing captured expressed TCRB transcripts. Clones were sequenced by immunoSEQ multiplex PCR, and TCRdb holds only the in-frame ones, with some missing. The sample includes under 250,000 clones, about 14% seen only once; the top ten take approximately 0.02%. Sequenced: naive CD4+ T cells from blood. Receptors originate from a man in his thirties or forties with type 1 diabetes.

This clone occurred a few times. The chain joins TRBV18 to TRBJ1-1; possibly TRBD1 for D (6 bases). Trimming pared 5 bases from V and 1 base from J, leaving 8 bases between. The germline gives CDR1 KGHSH, CDR2 LQKENI. This CDR3 contains 13 residues. CDR3 amino acids: CASSTGQNTEAFF. The CDR3 DNA is TGTGCCAGCTCAACGGGACAGAACACTGAAGCTTTCTTT.

This clone was observed a few times. The gene calls are TRBV19 and TRBJ1-1; weak D call: TRBD1 (6 bases). The CDR3 spans 15 residues. Germline V CDR1 and CDR2: LNHDA, SQIVND (reference sequence). Trimming shortened V by 4 bases and J by 0 bases, and 12 bases separated the two germline ends. The CDR3 region has the DNA TGTGCCAGTAGTACCTCCGACAGGATGAACACTGAAGCTTTCTTT. This sequence encodes CASSTSDRMNTEAFF.

This clone was observed a few times. V and J are TRBV4-2 and TRBJ2-1; 10 positions match TRBD2. The CDR3 has 15 amino acids. Unmatched junction bases numbered 8, after V lost 0 bases and J lost 12 bases. In germline, CDR1 is LGHNA, CDR2 YNFKEQ. CDR3 sequence reads: CASSQDYGSGGRQFF. Here the CDR3 DNA reads TGTGCCAGCAGCCAAGATTACGGTAGCGGGGGGAGGCAGTTCTTC.

The genes are TRBV28 and TRBJ2-1; no reliable D call. This CDR3 contains 15 residues. Germline V gene lookup returns CDR1 MDHEN and CDR2 SYDVKM. V lost 6 bases to trimming and J lost 2 bases, with 14 bases between them. The chain's CDR3 is CASSPIAYPYNEQFF. CDR3 bases: TGTGCCAGCAGCCCTATAGCTTACCCCTACAATGAGCAGTTCTTC.

In nucleotides, the CDR3 is TGCGCCAGCAGCAGGGACAGGGGCCGGGACGAGCAGTACTTC. Amino acid sequence: CASSRDRGRDEQYF. V is TRBV5-1 and J is TRBJ2-7; 10 bases are shared with TRBD1. J lost 5 bases, V lost 4 bases, and 6 bases had no gene match. CDR3 length equals 14 residues. In germline, CDR1 is SGHRS, CDR2 YFSETQ. The whole variable domain, filled in from reference TRBV5-1 and TRBJ2-7, reads KAGVTQTPRYLIKTRGQQVTLSCSPISGHRSVSWYQQTPGQGLQFLFEYFSETQRNKGNFPGRFSGRQFSNSRSEMNVSTLELGDSALYLCASSRDRGRDEQYFGPGTRLTVT.

The CDR3 spells CASSPLTVNTGELFF. CDR3 coding DNA: TGTGCCAGTAGCCCACTGACAGTAAACACCGGGGAGCTGTTTTTT. The V gene is TRBV19, the J gene TRBJ2-2; TRBD1 is a possible D gene (5 bases). Germline V gives CDR1 LNHDA, CDR2 SQIVND (reference sequence). The CDR3 has 15 amino acids. Trimming took 6 bases from V and 2 from J, leaving 13 bases between them.

The chain carries TRBV6-7 and TRBJ2-2; 10 bases map to TRBD1. TRBV6-7 is identified as an open reading frame with a role that is uncertain. V lost 7 bases and J lost 1; bases outside the gene matches: 15. The CDR3 runs to 19 residues. In nucleotides, the CDR3 is TGTGCCAGCAATGAAACCGGGACAGGGGAGCGGGTGAACACCGGGGAGCTGTTTTTT. This gives the protein CASNETGTGERVNTGELFF.

V gene TRBV7-2 combines with J gene TRBJ1-1, with D possibly being TRBD1 (6 bases). This CDR3 spans 12 amino acids. Germline-derived CDR1 and CDR2 are SGHTA and FQGNSA. The V gene lost 1 base and the J gene lost 7 bases, with 7 bases spanning the gap. CDR3 sequence: CASSLGGLEAFF. CDR3 bases: TGTGCCAGCAGCTTAGGGGGGCTTGAAGCTTTCTTT.

In this sample, this clone turned up a few times. The rearrangement uses TRBV4-2 and TRBJ2-2, with D perhaps TRBD2 (6 bases). Trimming left V 0 bases short and J 1 base short, with 9 bases between. Germline V gene data show CDR1 as LGHNA and CDR2 as YNFKEQ. The CDR3 covers 16 residues. Here the CDR3 reads CASSQDPSENTGELFF. CDR3 DNA: TGTGCCAGCAGCCAAGACCCTAGCGAGAACACCGGGGAGCTGTTTTTT.

This clone was detected only a few times. The chain has TRBV30 and TRBJ2-7; TRBD1 is a possible D gene (6 bases). V lost 0 bases and J lost 6, with 15 bases in between. This CDR3 has 14 residues. Germline CDR1 reads GTSNPN; CDR2 reads SVGIG (reference sequence). The CDR3 DNA is TGTGCCTGGAGTGTATCGGTCCGAGGGGGCGAGCAGTACTTC. Its translation is CAWSVSVRGGEQYF.

The chain joins TRBV30 to TRBJ1-1, with D possibly being TRBD1 (6 bases). Germline V CDR1 and CDR2: GTSNPN, SVGIG (reference sequence). V dropped 0 bases and J dropped 4 bases, with 12 bases sitting between them. The CDR3 is made up of 14 amino acids. The CDR3 DNA is TGTGCCTGGAGTGTTAAAACAGGGACCACTGAAGCTTTCTTT. Translation: CAWSVKTGTTEAFF.

This clone appeared a few times. This chain joins TRBV28 and TRBJ2-1, with 7 bases that match TRBD2. V was clipped by 6 bases and J by 7 bases; unmatched bases: 12. Germline CDR1 is MDHEN and CDR2 is SYDVKM. The CDR3 covers 15 residues. CDR3 coding DNA: TGTGCCAGCAGCTCCCTCTCGGGAGGCATAAATGAGCAGTTCTTC. It specifies CASSSLSGGINEQFF.